The 4 T cell receptor beta chains below were found in one sample sequenced in a study of shared clonotypes between healthy human individuals. Only CD45RO-negative cells positively selected for CCR7 counted as naive CD8 cells, so terminally differentiated effector memory CD45RA+ cells were excluded. Some clones are missing from TCRdb's copy, which holds only in-frame ones; the method was immunoSEQ multiplex PCR. Among around 2,000,000 clones listed, roughly 95% were seen once. Material: naive CD8+ T cells sorted from blood. The receptors here all came from a man between 18 and 35 years old in good health.

Comments on this clone: This same CDR3 is encoded by further DNA sequences in the sample. The gene calls are TRBV13 and TRBJ2-3; 7 nucleotides agree with TRBD2. This CDR3 has 15 amino acids. Germline CDR1 reads PRHDT; CDR2 reads FYEKMQ (reference sequence). V lost 4 bases, J lost 0 bases, and 4 bases stayed unmatched. The CDR3 DNA reads as TGTGCCAGCAGCTCCAGCGGGACTAGCACAGATACGCAGTATTTT. It yields the protein CASSSSGTSTDTQYF.

This chain connects TRBV27 to TRBJ2-7; the match to TRBD2 covers 10 bases. CDR3 length: 14 amino acids. Germline V CDR1 and CDR2: MNHEY, SMNVEV (reference sequence). V was clipped by 6 bases and J by 3 bases; unmatched bases: 5. The DNA for the CDR3 is TGTGCCAGCAGGGCTAGCGGGGGAAACTACGAGCAGTACTTC. Encoded protein: CASRASGGNYEQYF.

This clone appeared a few times. This chain uses TRBV2 with TRBJ1-5, with 9 bases aligning to TRBD1. The CDR3 has 15 amino acids. The J segment lost 2 bases and the V segment lost 8 bases, leaving 7 bases of the junction unmatched. Germline loops: CDR1 SNHLY, CDR2 FYNNEI. The CDR3 region is CASWDRALGNQPQHF. CDR3 coding DNA: TGTGCCAGCTGGGACAGGGCGTTAGGCAATCAGCCCCAGCATTTT.

Worth noting for this clone: Other DNA sequences from this sample encode an identical CDR3 as well. The gene calls are TRBV19 and TRBJ1-1; D ambiguous. The CDR3 totals 13 residues. Germline lookup yields CDR1 LNHDA and CDR2 SQIVND (reference sequence). With 2 bases removed from V and 0 bases from J, the gap between germline ends came to 4 bases. CDR3 nucleotide sequence: TGTGCCAGTAGTATATCGATGAACACTGAAGCTTTCTTT. Residues: CASSISMNTEAFF.